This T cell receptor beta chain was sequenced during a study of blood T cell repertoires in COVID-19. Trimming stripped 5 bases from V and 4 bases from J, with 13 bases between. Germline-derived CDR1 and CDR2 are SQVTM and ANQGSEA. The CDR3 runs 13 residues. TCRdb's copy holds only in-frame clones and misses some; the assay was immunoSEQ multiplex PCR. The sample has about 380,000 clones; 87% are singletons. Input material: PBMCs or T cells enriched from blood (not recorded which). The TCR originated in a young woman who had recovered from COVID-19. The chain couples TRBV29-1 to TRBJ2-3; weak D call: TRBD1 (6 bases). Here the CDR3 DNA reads TGCAGCGTTAACAGGGATGCGCCAGATACGCAGTATTTT. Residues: CSVNRDAPDTQYF.